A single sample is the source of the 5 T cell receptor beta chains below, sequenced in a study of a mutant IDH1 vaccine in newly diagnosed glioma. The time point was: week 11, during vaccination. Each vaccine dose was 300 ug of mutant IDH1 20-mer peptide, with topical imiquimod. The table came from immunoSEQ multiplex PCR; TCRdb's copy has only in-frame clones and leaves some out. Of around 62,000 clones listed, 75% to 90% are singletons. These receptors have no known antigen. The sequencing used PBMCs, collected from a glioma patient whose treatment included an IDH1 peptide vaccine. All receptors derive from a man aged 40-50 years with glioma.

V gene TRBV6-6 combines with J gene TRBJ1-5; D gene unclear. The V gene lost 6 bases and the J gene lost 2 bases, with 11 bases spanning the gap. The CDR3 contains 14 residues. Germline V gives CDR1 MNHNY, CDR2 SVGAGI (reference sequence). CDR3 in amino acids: CASRGWEGNQPQHF. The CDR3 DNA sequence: TGTGCCAGCAGAGGATGGGAGGGCAATCAGCCCCAGCATTTT.

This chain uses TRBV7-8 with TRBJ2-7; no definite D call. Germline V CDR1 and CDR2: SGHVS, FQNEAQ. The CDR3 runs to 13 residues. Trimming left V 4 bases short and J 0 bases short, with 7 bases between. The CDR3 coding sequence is TGTGCCAGCAGCTCGCGGAGCTCCTACGAGCAGTACTTC. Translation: CASSSRSSYEQYF.

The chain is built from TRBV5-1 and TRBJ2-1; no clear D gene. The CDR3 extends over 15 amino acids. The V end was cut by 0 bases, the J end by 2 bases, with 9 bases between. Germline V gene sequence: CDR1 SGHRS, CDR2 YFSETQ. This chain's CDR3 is CASSLEIPTYNEQFF. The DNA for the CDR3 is TGCGCCAGCAGCTTGGAAATCCCTACCTACAATGAGCAGTTCTTC.

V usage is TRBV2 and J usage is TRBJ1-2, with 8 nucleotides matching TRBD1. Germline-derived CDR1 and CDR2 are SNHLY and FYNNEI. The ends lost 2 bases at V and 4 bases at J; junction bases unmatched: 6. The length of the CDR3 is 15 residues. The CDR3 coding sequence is TGTGCCAGCAGTGAACTCCAGGGGGCTGCCTATGGCTACACCTTC. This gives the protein CASSELQGAAYGYTF.

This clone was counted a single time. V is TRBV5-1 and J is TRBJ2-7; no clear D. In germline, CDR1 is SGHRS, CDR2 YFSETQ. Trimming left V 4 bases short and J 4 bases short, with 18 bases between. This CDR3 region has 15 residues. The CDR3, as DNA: TGCGCCAGCAGCCTCGGTGGGTCTGTGGGATACGAGCAGTACTTC. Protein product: CASSLGGSVGYEQYF.